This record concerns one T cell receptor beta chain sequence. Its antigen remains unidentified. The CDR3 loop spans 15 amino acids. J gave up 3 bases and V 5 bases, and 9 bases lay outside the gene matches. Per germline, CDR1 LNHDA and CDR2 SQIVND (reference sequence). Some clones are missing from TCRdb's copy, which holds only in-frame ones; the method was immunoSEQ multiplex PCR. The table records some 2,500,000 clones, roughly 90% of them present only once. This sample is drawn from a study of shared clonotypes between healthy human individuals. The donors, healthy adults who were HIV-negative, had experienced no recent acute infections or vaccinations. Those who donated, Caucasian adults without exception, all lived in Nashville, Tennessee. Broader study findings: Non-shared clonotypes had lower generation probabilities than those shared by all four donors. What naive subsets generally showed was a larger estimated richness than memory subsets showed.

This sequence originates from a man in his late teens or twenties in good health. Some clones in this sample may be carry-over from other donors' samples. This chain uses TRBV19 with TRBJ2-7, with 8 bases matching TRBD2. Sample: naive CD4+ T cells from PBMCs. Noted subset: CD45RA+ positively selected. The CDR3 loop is CASSHRGGAGYEQYF. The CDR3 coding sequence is TGTGCCAGTAGTCATCGGGGGGGGGCCGGCTACGAGCAGTACTTC.